The following is a T cell receptor (beta chain) sequence with its context. No antigen is known for it. With 6 bases removed from V and 3 bases from J, the gap between germline ends came to 24 bases. This CDR3 has 18 residues. Germline-derived CDR1 and CDR2 are SNHLY and FYNNEI. These data come from a study of identical twins. Findings of the study overall: With beta out-of-frame sequences, excess sharing by twins was weaker.

A single record per CDR3 protein comes from TCRdb applying MiXCR to the 5' RACE reads. The sample lists some 790,000 distinct CDR3 sequences, 15% to 20% occurring once. This sample was also put to use in a study of T cells expressing NK-cell markers. That work states: Alpha-beta TCR T cells were the sole sorting target in several experiments, owing to an anti-gamma-delta TCR antibody.

Sequencing was performed on PBMCs. This TCR derives from a woman between 18 and 29 years old in good health. The J gene is TRBJ2-1, the V gene TRBV2; a weak D match, TRBD1 (6 bases). In DNA form, the CDR3 reads TGTGCCAGCAGGTCAAGAGGGGGTGAAACAAAAAACTACAATGAGCAGTTCTTC. Residues: CASRSRGGETKNYNEQFF. The variable domain in full, with the rest retrieved from reference TRBV2 and TRBJ2-1, is EPEVTQTPSHQVTQMGQEVILRCVPISNHLYFYWYRQILGQKVEFLVSFYNNEISEKSEIFDDQFSVERPDGSNFTLKIRSTKLEDSAMYFCASRSRGGETKNYNEQFFGPGTRLTVL.